This T cell receptor beta chain appears in the sequencing data of a study of T cells in women clearing cervical HPV infection. Points on this clone: The read terminates 3 residues ahead of where the CDR3 ends, so the germline J gene completes it.

V was trimmed by 2 bases and J by 3 bases, leaving 12 bases between them. This CDR3 comprises 15 residues. In germline, CDR1 is SGHVS, CDR2 FQNEAQ. TCR beta CDR3 amplified by multiplex PCR from roughly 1,100 ng genomic DNA. This table comes from immunoSEQ multiplex PCR, and its TCRdb copy is limited to in-frame clones, with some not included. Here the sample table reports 30,000 to 50,000 clones. Sequenced input: blood buffy coat. V and J are TRBV7-8 and TRBJ2-3, with D possibly TRBD1 on 6 matching bases. The clonotype was recovered from a woman between 18 and 70 years old with a cervical HPV16 infection that either progressed to CIN3+ or cleared (not recorded which). The CDR3 reads CASSLQQGGTDTQYF. The part of the CDR3 DNA that was read is TGTGCCAGCAGCTTACAACAGGGTGGAACAGATACG.